This TCR beta chain was captured in a study of response to subunit inactivated influenza vaccine. Findings and limits, study-wide: Authors proposed each seasonal influenza vaccination draws in few new T cells.

CDR1 and CDR2 (germline): MNHEY, SVGAGI. This CDR3 region has 14 residues. V gave up 4 bases and J gave up 10 bases, with 17 bases separating them. With regard to this clonotype: Its antigen is undetermined.

MiXCR, applied by TCRdb to the RT-PCR reads, yields one record per CDR3 protein. The sample has hundreds of thousands of distinct CDR3 sequences, approximately 17% seen once. The sample in question was PBMCs from blood, obtained 5 days after vaccination. V is TRBV6-5 and J is TRBJ1-5; possibly TRBD1 for D (6 bases). The sequence was collected from a man aged 50 to 60 who received an inactivated influenza vaccine. The CDR3 here is CASSSGQGPHPQHF. As DNA, the CDR3 is TGTGCCAGCAGTTCGGGACAAGGACCTCATCCCCAGCATTTT.